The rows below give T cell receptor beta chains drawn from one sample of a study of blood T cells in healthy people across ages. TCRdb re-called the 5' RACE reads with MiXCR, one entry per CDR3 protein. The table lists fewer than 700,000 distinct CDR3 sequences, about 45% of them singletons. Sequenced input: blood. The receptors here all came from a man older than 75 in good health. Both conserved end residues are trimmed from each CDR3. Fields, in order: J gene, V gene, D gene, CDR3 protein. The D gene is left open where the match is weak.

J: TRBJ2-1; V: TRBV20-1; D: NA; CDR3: SASDILGDNEQF
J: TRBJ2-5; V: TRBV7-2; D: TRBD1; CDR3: ASSLPGQPWEETQY
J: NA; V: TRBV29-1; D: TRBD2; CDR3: SVEHPSGGAGYNEQY
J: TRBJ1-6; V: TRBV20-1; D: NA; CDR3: SASLDGKNSPLH
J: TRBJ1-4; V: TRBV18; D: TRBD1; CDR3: ASSPSQGDKKKLF
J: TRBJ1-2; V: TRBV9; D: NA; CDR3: ASSGPWDGYT
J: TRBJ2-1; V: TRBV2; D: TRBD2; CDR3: ASSDVAGGANEQF
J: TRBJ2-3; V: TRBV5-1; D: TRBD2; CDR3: ASRRGLAGSTDTQY
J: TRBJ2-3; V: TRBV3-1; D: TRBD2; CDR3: ASSQAAGVDTQY
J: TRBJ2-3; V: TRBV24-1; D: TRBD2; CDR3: ATSASGSGSDTQY
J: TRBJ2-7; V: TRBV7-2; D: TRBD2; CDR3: ASSLAGGNRPYEQY
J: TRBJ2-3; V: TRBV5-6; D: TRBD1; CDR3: ASSSQGLTDTQY
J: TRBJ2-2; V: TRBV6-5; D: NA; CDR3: ASSEGRTNTAELF
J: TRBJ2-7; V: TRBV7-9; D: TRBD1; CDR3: ASSPSPGTGPSYEQY
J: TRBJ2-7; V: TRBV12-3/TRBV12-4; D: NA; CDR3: ASSCGGTGTYEQY